These 9 T cell receptor beta chains originate from one sample sequenced in a study of T-cell memory formation after mild COVID-19. Using its own MiXCR run on the 5' RACE reads, TCRdb lists one record per CDR3 protein. Of about 62,000 distinct CDR3 sequences listed, 9% to 9.5% are singletons. Material: PBMCs or a T cell subset sorted from them (not recorded which). The receptors shown here come from a man aged 18 to 29 who had mild COVID-19 (a few samples of this study predate the infection). Cell type and time point are not known.

Only a few counts were recorded for this clonotype. The rearrangement uses TRBV5-4 and TRBJ2-5, with 10 bases identical to TRBD2. The CDR3 has 16 amino acids. V trimming: 4 bases; J trimming: 5 bases; junction bases outside the gene matches: 11. The germline V gene encodes CDR1 SGHNT and CDR2 YYREEE (reference sequence). Here the CDR3 reads CASSATASGGAETQYF. Here the CDR3 DNA reads TGTGCCAGCAGCGCGACGGCGAGCGGGGGGGCGGAGACCCAGTACTTC. The variable domain in full, with the rest retrieved from reference TRBV5-4 and TRBJ2-5, is ETGVTQSPTHLIKTRGQQVTLRCSSQSGHNTVSWYQQALGQGPQFIFQYYREEENGRGNFPPRFSGLQFPNYSSELNVNALELDDSALYLCASSATASGGAETQYFGPGTRLLVL.

The sample holds one count of this clonotype. The V call is TRBV6-5, the J call TRBJ1-2; TRBD1 matches at 11 bases. Looked up from germline, CDR1 is MNHEY and CDR2 is SVGAGI. This CDR3 has 17 amino acids. V shed 5 bases, J shed 0 bases, and the junction held 8 bases outside the gene matches. CDR3 bases: TGTGCCAGCAGTCCGGACAGGGGGCGGATAGCTAACTATGGCTACACCTTC. It is translated as CASSPDRGRIANYGYTF.

This clonotype was recorded at least ten times. CDR3 protein: CASSQDGRGREQYF. CDR3 DNA: TGCGCCAGCAGCCAAGATGGACGTGGTCGTGAGCAGTACTTC. The V and J genes are TRBV4-3 and TRBJ2-7; D call uncertain. V was pared by 0 bases and J by 7 bases, with 13 bases between. This CDR3 is 14 amino acids long. Germline lookup yields CDR1 LGHNA and CDR2 YSLEER.

This clonotype is termed medium-sized (0.01 to 0.1%). The genes are TRBV27 and TRBJ2-5; 7 bases align to TRBD1. The CDR3 extends over 13 amino acids. The junction had 5 bases not matched to a gene; V was cut back by 5 bases and J by 5 bases. Germline CDR1 and CDR2: MNHEY and SMNVEV (reference sequence). In DNA, the CDR3 is TGTGCCAGCAGTCTGACAGGGTTGGAGACCCAGTACTTC. Translation gives CASSLTGLETQYF.

This clonotype was seen more than once but under ten times. V gene TRBV20-1 combines with J gene TRBJ2-5; D gene ambiguous. Trimming removed 7 bases from V and 2 bases from J, with 11 bases in between. Per the germline V gene, CDR1 is DFQATT and CDR2 is SNEGSKA (reference sequence). The CDR3 runs 12 residues. The CDR3: CSGTRAQETQYF. CDR3 DNA: TGCAGTGGCACACGGGCACAAGAGACCCAGTACTTC.

This chain joins TRBV6-4 and TRBJ2-3; D remains unclear. Trimming left V 6 bases short and J 6 bases short, with 13 bases between. The CDR3 runs 13 residues. Looked up from germline, CDR1 is MRHNA and CDR2 is SNTAGT. The CDR3 spells CASSRNSGDTQYF. The DNA for the CDR3 is TGTGCCAGCAGCCGCAATTCGGGTGATACGCAGTATTTT.

The table lists this clonotype with a few counts. The rearrangement links TRBV9 to TRBJ1-6, with D uncertain. This CDR3 region has 16 residues. Trimming took off 0 bases at V and 4 bases at J, with 11 bases between the two ends. Germline CDR1 SGDLS, CDR2 YYNGEE. CDR3 amino acids: CASSVAATRYNSPLHF. The CDR3 DNA reads TGTGCCAGCAGCGTAGCGGCCACCCGATATAATTCACCCCTCCACTTT.

The rearrangement uses TRBV4-3 and TRBJ1-4; D is possibly TRBD1 (5 bases). Germline lookup yields CDR1 LGHNA and CDR2 YSLEER. Deletions cut 2 bases from V and 3 bases from J, with 13 bases between. This CDR3 has 16 amino acids. This CDR3 is CASSQSAQGANEKLFF. DNA for the CDR3: TGCGCCAGCAGCCAATCTGCTCAGGGAGCTAATGAAAAACTGTTTTTT.

The genes are TRBV20-1 and TRBJ1-6; D ambiguous. The germline V gene has CDR1 DFQATT and CDR2 SNEGSKA (reference sequence). V lost 2 bases to trimming and J lost 9 bases, with 8 bases between them. This CDR3 is 12 amino acids long. The CDR3 DNA sequence: TGCAGTGCTAGAACTCTCTCTTCACCCCTCCACTTT. Translation gives CSARTLSSPLHF.